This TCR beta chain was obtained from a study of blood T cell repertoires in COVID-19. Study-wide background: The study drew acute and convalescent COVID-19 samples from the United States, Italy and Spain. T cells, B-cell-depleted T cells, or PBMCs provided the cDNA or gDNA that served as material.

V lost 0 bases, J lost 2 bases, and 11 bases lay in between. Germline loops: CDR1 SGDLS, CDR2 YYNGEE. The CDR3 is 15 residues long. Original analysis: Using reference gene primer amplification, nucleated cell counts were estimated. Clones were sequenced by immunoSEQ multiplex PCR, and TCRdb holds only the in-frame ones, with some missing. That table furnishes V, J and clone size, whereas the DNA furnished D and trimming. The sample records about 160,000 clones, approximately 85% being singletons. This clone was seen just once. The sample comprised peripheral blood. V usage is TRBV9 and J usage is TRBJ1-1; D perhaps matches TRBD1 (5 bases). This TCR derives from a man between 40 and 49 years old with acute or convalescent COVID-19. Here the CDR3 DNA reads TGTGCCAGCAGCGTAGAGGGACTGATTAACACTGAAGCTTTCTTT. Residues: CASSVEGLINTEAFF.